This T cell receptor beta chain was found in a study of OX40 agonist ivuxolimab in advanced cancers. The V gene lost 3 bases and the J gene lost 0 bases, with 15 bases spanning the gap. This CDR3 has 17 amino acids. Germline CDR1 reads LNHNV; CDR2 reads YYDKDF (reference sequence). Libraries were prepared by immunoSEQ multiplex PCR; TCRdb keeps only in-frame clonotypes and omits some of them. Counted here are roughly 11,000 clones, about 76% occurring once; the ten biggest clones make up less than 45%. This clone was picked up one time. This clonotype originated in an adult with an advanced solid tumor such as melanoma, head and neck, liver or kidney cancer. The sequencing here drew on CD4+ or CD8+ T cells sorted from blood, taken in a trial of the OX40 agonist ivuxolimab. The rearrangement links TRBV15 to TRBJ2-1; D is perhaps TRBD1 (5 bases). CDR3 region: CATSRGIGQNSYNEQFF. The CDR3 DNA follows: TGTGCCACCAGCAGGGGGATCGGACAAAACTCCTACAATGAGCAGTTCTTC.